This T cell receptor beta chain was identified in a study of T cell responses to AZD1222 COVID-19 vaccine (dated by TCRdb to the early 2020s). Looking at the study overall: TCR sequencing was performed for about 240 trial participants, of whom roughly 200 were given two doses of AZD1222 and some 26 were given two doses of MenACWY control vaccine. Trial participants were enrolled by age into subgroups of 18-55, 56-69 and 70-plus years, and around 150, 28 and 57 TCR-sequenced participants, respectively, were included in these subgroups. The investigation overall reported the following: Because no samples from the day 14 peak response were available, repertoires could be characterized only after the peak T cell response. In the small 56-69-year group, the increase in depth fell short of significance, most likely because of low power. Conclusions about previously exposed vaccinees were limited because only six or seven AZD1222 recipients were SARS-CoV-2 seropositive at baseline. Participants were mostly white British, with more females than males. The authors suggested clonal diversity may have been underestimated. Nearly half of unique spike-specific TCRs reportedly recognized epitopes outside regions mutated in the B.1.351 and B.1.1.7 variants. CD4 TCRs associated with the vaccine covered the entire spike protein, and the dominant responses were in regions 160-218 and 743-854. A significant rise in spike-specific TCR breadth and depth was observed after two AZD1222 doses relative to day 0 and relative to MenACWY recipients.

For this clone: Its cognate antigen has yet to be identified. No base quality information exists; no much larger clone differs at one position.

The CDR3 regions of human TCRbeta chains were analyzed by immunosequencing. In the authors' own workflow: Repertoire TCRs were checked for matches against a reference library of SARS-CoV-2-specific TCRs that had been generated using the MIRA antigen-specificity platform. Breadth was defined as the fraction of unique TCRs that were SARS-CoV-2-associated, and depth was defined as the fraction of total T cells that were SARS-CoV-2-associated. Using the MIRA data, every spike-specific TCR was mapped to the spike region that the TCR reacted to and assigned to either a CD4 or a CD8 class. Log10-transformed breadth and depth values were compared by one-way ANOVA with Sidak's multiple comparisons tests. The source is immuneACCESS, and TCRdb retained only in-frame sequences with V and J called. Part of the clones is not carried over; for the studies checked, unresolved V genes explain less than half of this, and the remainder is unexplained. D and trimming were read from the DNA, whereas the V and J calls and clone size are those reported in that table. In all, the sample holds tens of thousands of clones, and approximately 85% of those were seen once. Jointly, the top ten make up 4% to 5.5% of the sample.

V loses 1 base of germline sequence and J loses 7 bases, and the interval between the two ends is 15 bases. The germline V gene provides CDR1 SGHRS and CDR2 YFSETQ. Its CDR3 holds 15 amino acids, cysteine through phenylalanine. CDR3 DNA only is kept here, 45 bases in frame from base 1. Sample time point, as interpreted from the label and publication: baseline before first vaccination. This specimen's treatment or condition label, per the study, means: meningococcal conjugate vaccine given as trial control. Vaccinee samples were obtained from the UK trials COV001 and COV002, which included a single-blind randomized controlled phase 2/3 trial of AZD1222 (ChAdOx1 nCoV-19) in healthy adults. Trial participant PBMC samples were collected at day 0 and day 28 after the second dose for TCRbeta chain sequencing.

The specimen was peripheral blood, collected on day 0 of MenACWY control vaccination. Recombination linked TRBV5-1 to TRBJ2-1; no D gene can be assigned with confidence. The sequence was obtained from an adult in good health. The sequenced DNA is TGCGCCAGCAGCTTGAATTCTGGGGTGGAGAATGAGCAGTTCTTC. This translates into CASSLNSGVENEQFF.